One sample yielded the 26 T cell receptor beta chains listed below, sequenced in a study of shared clonotypes between healthy human individuals. Here immunoSEQ multiplex PCR was the method, and the copy in TCRdb shows in-frame clones only, minus some. The data hold 950,000 to 1,100,000 clones, with about 75% observed a single time. Sequencing was done on a sample of memory CD4+ T cells sorted from blood. Subset: CD45RA-negative fraction. These receptors originate from a man between 18 and 35 years old in good health.

This chain joins TRBV4-3 and TRBJ2-2; D possibly uses TRBD1 or TRBD2 (6 bases each). Germline lookup yields CDR1 LGHNA and CDR2 YSLEER. The CDR3 contains 14 residues. V was clipped by 2 bases and J by 5 bases, with 9 bases between them. The CDR3 DNA follows: TGCGCCAGCAGCCAACAAGGGGGGACCGGGGAGCTGTTTTTT. This sequence encodes CASSQQGGTGELFF.

Here the CDR3 DNA reads TGTGCCAGCAGCAACAGGGGGCCAGGATACGAGCAGTACTTC. The encoded protein is CASSNRGPGYEQYF. The rearrangement links TRBV6-1 to TRBJ2-7, with 9 bases fitting TRBD1. V gave up 6 bases and J gave up 4 bases; unmatched junction bases: 7. There are 14 residues in the CDR3. Germline CDR1 is MNHNS and CDR2 is SASEGT.

In regard to this clone: Other DNA sequences in this sample translate to the same CDR3. This rearrangement joins TRBV10-2 to TRBJ2-7; D possibly uses TRBD1 or TRBD2 (5 bases each). The CDR3 is 13 amino acids. Germline lookup yields CDR1 WSHSY and CDR2 SAAADI. V dropped 8 bases and J dropped 2 bases, with 13 bases sitting between them. The CDR3 loop reads CASRTGPTYEQYF. Written as DNA, the CDR3 is TGCGCCAGCCGGACGGGACCCACCTACGAGCAGTACTTC.

The J gene is TRBJ1-3, the V gene TRBV6-5; TRBD1 agrees at 7 bases. V shed 5 bases, J shed 2 bases, and the junction held 3 bases outside the gene matches. The CDR3 contains 14 residues. The germline CDR1 and CDR2 sequences are MNHEY and SVGAGI. CDR3 DNA: TGTGCCAGCAGTACAGGGGCGACTGGAAACACCATATATTTT. It is translated as CASSTGATGNTIYF.

This sequence joins TRBV18 and TRBJ2-7; D may be TRBD1 or TRBD2 (6 bases each). V was cut by 1 base and J by 6 bases, with 7 bases left in between. This CDR3 spans 12 amino acids. Per the germline V gene, CDR1 is KGHSH and CDR2 is LQKENI. CDR3 DNA sequence: TGTGCCAGCTCACCACAGGGGGGCGAGCAGTACTTC. Protein product: CASSPQGGEQYF.

This clone has only a few counts. The chain combines TRBV5-4 with TRBJ1-4; 9 bases fit TRBD1. This CDR3 has 15 residues. V shed 0 bases and J 8 bases; nucleotides not matched to a gene: 5. Germline-derived CDR1 and CDR2 are SGHNT and YYREEE (reference sequence). Written as DNA, the CDR3 is TGTGCCAGCAGCTTGGGGGACAGGGCTGGCGAAAAACTGTTTTTT. Protein sequence: CASSLGDRAGEKLFF.

The chain is built from TRBV6-1 and TRBJ2-3, with D hard to call. Germline CDR1 is MNHNS and CDR2 is SASEGT. This CDR3 has 12 residues. Trimming left V 4 bases short and J 13 bases short, with 15 bases between. The CDR3 sequence is CASSAYTTPEYF. CDR3 DNA: TGTGCCAGCAGTGCATACACTACCCCGGAGTATTTT.

The V and J genes are TRBV5-1 and TRBJ2-1; the D gene is possibly TRBD1 (5 bases). Germline lookup yields CDR1 SGHRS and CDR2 YFSETQ. The CDR3 consists of 13 residues. The V end lost 3 bases, the J end lost 5 bases, and 9 bases lay between the germline ends. As DNA, the CDR3 is TGCGCCAGCAGCTCGGCGACAGACAATGAGCAGTTCTTC. As protein: CASSSATDNEQFF.

The J gene is TRBJ2-1, the V gene TRBV9; TRBD1 matches 8 bases. The CDR3 has 16 amino acids. Germline V lookup: CDR1 SGDLS, CDR2 YYNGEE. V was clipped by 0 bases and J by 9 bases; unmatched bases: 11. CDR3 region: CASSVARTGRGSEQFF. CDR3 nucleotide sequence: TGTGCCAGCAGCGTAGCTCGGACAGGGCGCGGTAGTGAGCAGTTCTTC.

The rearrangement joins TRBV6-1 to TRBJ2-3; 9 nucleotides line up with TRBD1. The CDR3 spans 15 residues. V was clipped by 7 bases and J by 1 base; unmatched bases: 6. CDR1 MNHNS and CDR2 SASEGT come from the germline V gene. Written as DNA, the CDR3 is TGTGCCAGCAAAAAACAGGGGGCAGGCACAGATACGCAGTATTTT. It specifies CASKKQGAGTDTQYF.

There are many counts of this clone. J is TRBJ1-6 and V is TRBV4-1; tentative D call: TRBD1 (5 bases). Germline assignment: CDR1 MGHRA and CDR2 YSYEKL. The CDR3 runs to 15 residues. Between the trimmed V and J ends, which lost 0 bases and 14 bases, there was a span of 17 bases. The CDR3 sequence is CASSQDQGRESSLHF. In DNA, the CDR3 is TGCGCCAGCAGCCAAGATCAAGGCAGGGAATCATCCCTCCACTTT.

V usage is TRBV7-6 and J usage is TRBJ2-7, with 7 bases fitting TRBD2. The CDR3 sequence is 13 residues long. Unmatched junction bases numbered 5, after V lost 5 bases and J lost 4 bases. Germline V gene data show CDR1 as SGHVS and CDR2 as FNYEAQ. The CDR3 here is CASSGRGTYEQYF. The CDR3 nucleotides read TGTGCCAGCAGCGGGAGGGGTACATACGAGCAGTACTTC. Filled out from reference TRBV7-6 and TRBJ2-7, the complete variable domain reads GAGVSQSPRYKVTKRGQDVALRCDPISGHVSLYWYRQALGQGPEFLTYFNYEAQQDKSGLPNDRFSAERPEGSISTLTIQRTEQRDSAMYRCASSGRGTYEQYFGPGTRLTVT.

This chain links TRBV9 with TRBJ1-5, with D unresolved. The germline CDR1 and CDR2 sequences are SGDLS and YYNGEE. Trimming pared 0 bases from V and 4 bases from J, leaving 11 bases between. The CDR3 is made up of 15 amino acids. CDR3 bases: TGTGCCAGCAGCGTAGGGTTAGGGAAGAATCAGCCCCAGCATTTT. It yields the protein CASSVGLGKNQPQHF.

The chain couples TRBV5-6 to TRBJ2-2, with D hard to call. Looked up from germline, CDR1 is SGHDT and CDR2 is YYEEEE. The CDR3 totals 16 residues. Between the trimmed V and J ends, which lost 0 bases and 4 bases, there was a span of 13 bases. The CDR3 sequence is CASSLGTLGITGELFF. The CDR3 DNA reads TGTGCCAGCAGCTTGGGCACCCTTGGTATCACCGGGGAGCTGTTTTTT.

This clone is a singleton in its sample. This chain joins TRBV19 and TRBJ2-7, with D perhaps assigned TRBD1 or TRBD2 (6 bases each). CDR3 size: 15 residues. Trimming pared 6 bases from V and 2 bases from J, leaving 17 bases between. The germline gives CDR1 LNHDA, CDR2 SQIVND (reference sequence). CDR3 residues: CASSLMGGSAYEQYF. In DNA form, the CDR3 reads TGTGCCAGTAGCCTCATGGGGGGCTCCGCCTACGAGCAGTACTTC.

V is TRBV21-1 and J is TRBJ1-2; TRBD1, the table's D call, was not compared with the DNA. TRBV21-1 is marked as a pseudogene. CDR3 length: 14 residues. The CDR3 spells CASSPEGQGDGYTF. The DNA for the CDR3 is TGTGCCAGCAGCCCGGAGGGACAGGGGGATGGCTACACCTTC.

A word on this clone: This specimen includes other DNA sequences encoding the same CDR3. This sequence joins TRBV10-3 and TRBJ2-7; D is unclear. V was clipped by 3 bases and J by 0 bases, with 3 bases between them. The V gene's germline CDR1 is ENHRY and CDR2 SYGVKD. The CDR3 has 12 amino acids. Written as DNA, the CDR3 is TGTGCCATCAGTGAATCCTCCTACGAGCAGTACTTC. Its translation is CAISESSYEQYF.

The gene calls are TRBV7-2 and TRBJ1-5; TRBD1 might be the D (6 bases). V lost 2 bases, J lost 7 bases, and 12 bases lay in between. The V gene's germline CDR1 is SGHTA and CDR2 FQGNSA. This CDR3 has 14 residues. CDR3 sequence (DNA): TGTGCCAGCAGCTTATGGGGGGCATGGCAGCCCCAGCATTTT. Amino acid sequence: CASSLWGAWQPQHF.

The chain employs TRBV11-3 and TRBJ2-4; D possibly corresponds to TRBD2 (6 bases). Trimming stripped 3 bases from V and 9 bases from J, with 12 bases between. CDR3 length: 13 amino acids. Germline CDR1 and CDR2: SGHNT and YENEEA. CDR3 region: CASSLGGQSIQYF. The CDR3 DNA sequence: TGTGCCAGCAGCTTGGGAGGACAAAGCATTCAGTACTTC.

This clone has just a few counts. Here the CDR3 DNA reads TGTGCCAGCAGCTTAGTAGTTTCGGGCAATGAGCAGTTCTTC. It yields the protein CASSLVVSGNEQFF. J is TRBJ2-1 and V is TRBV7-8; D is undetermined. The CDR3 has 14 amino acids. Germline CDR1 and CDR2: SGHVS and FQNEAQ. Trimming shortened V by 1 base and J by 6 bases, and 10 bases separated the two germline ends. Full variable domain (rest looked up from reference TRBV7-8 and TRBJ2-1): GAGVSQSPRYKVAKRGQDVALRCDPISGHVSLFWYQQALGQGPEFLTYFQNEAQLDKSGLPSDRFFAERPEGSVSTLKIQRTQQEDSAVYLCASSLVVSGNEQFFGPGTRLTVL.

This clone has more than one count but fewer than ten. The chain is built from TRBV2 and TRBJ1-1, with TRBD1 as a possible D gene (6 bases). CDR1 is SNHLY, CDR2 FYNNEI, per germline. There are 12 residues in the CDR3. The germline V and J ends were trimmed by 5 bases and 5 bases, with 9 bases remaining between them. CDR3 residues: CASSTGLTEAFF. The CDR3 DNA reads TGTGCCAGCAGTACAGGGTTAACTGAAGCTTTCTTT.

A word on this clone: A read error may account for a junction end that differs from germline. V gene TRBV7-7 combines with J gene TRBJ1-3; D is perhaps TRBD1 (5 bases). This CDR3 contains 15 residues. Looked up from germline, CDR1 is SSHAT and CDR2 is FNYEAQ (reference sequence). The CDR3 sequence is CASSLGAGVGNTIYF. As DNA, the CDR3 is TGTGCTAGCAGCTTAGGGGCCGGGGTTGGAAACACCATATATTTT.

The chain is built from TRBV18 and TRBJ1-1; D might be TRBD1 (5 bases). CDR1 is KGHSH, CDR2 LQKENI, per germline. The CDR3 extends over 14 amino acids. The V and J ends lost 5 bases and 0 bases respectively, with 10 bases between them. This CDR3 reads CASSAQGLNTEAFF. In nucleotides, the CDR3 is TGTGCCAGCTCAGCCCAGGGTTTGAACACTGAAGCTTTCTTT.

This chain connects TRBV4-3 to TRBJ2-3; D perhaps matches TRBD1 (5 bases). Trimming removed 4 bases at V and 1 base at J, with 9 bases between. CDR3 length: 14 amino acids. The germline CDR1 and CDR2 sequences are LGHNA and YSLEER. CDR3 residues: CASSLGLGTDTQYF. The CDR3 DNA reads as TGCGCCAGCAGCCTGGGGCTGGGCACAGATACGCAGTATTTT.

This clone was seen a single time. This chain uses TRBV6-6 with TRBJ2-7; 7 nucleotides agree with TRBD2. Germline CDR1 MNHNY, CDR2 SVGAGI (reference sequence). With 7 bases clipped from V and 4 bases from J, the junction kept 7 bases outside the gene matches. The CDR3 contains 13 residues. The CDR3 sequence is CASTNRGGYEQYF. The CDR3 DNA follows: TGTGCCAGCACCAACCGCGGGGGATACGAGCAGTACTTC.

The chain employs TRBV18 and TRBJ2-5; D might be TRBD1 (6 bases). This CDR3 contains 15 residues. Germline values: CDR1 KGHSH, CDR2 LQKENI. With 4 bases removed from V and 5 bases from J, the gap between germline ends came to 17 bases. CDR3 DNA: TGTGCCAGCTCACTCGGGACACCTCGGGGTGAGACCCAGTACTTC. This translates into CASSLGTPRGETQYF.